These 9 T cell receptor beta chains were sequenced from one sample in a study of T-cell memory formation after mild COVID-19 (dated by TCRdb to 2020 to 2022). The receptor library was made with 5' RACE. The listed sequencing device is Illumina NovaSeq 6000. The public reads were quality trimmed at Q25 with fastp and then assembled into clones with MiXCR by TCRdb, keeping productive beta chains. Identical CDR3 proteins give one entry, which carries the most common genes and DNA. Present in this sample are about 440,000 distinct CDR3 sequences, about 20% of which were seen just once. The ten largest clones capture approximately 8.4% of the sample. What was sequenced was PBMCs or a T cell subset sorted from them (not recorded which). These receptor sequences come from an adult woman who had mild COVID-19 (a few samples of this study predate the infection). The sample titles of this study are shuffled in the database, so cell type and time point are left out; the donor was told from shared clones.

This clonotype occurred once. The chain employs TRBV20-1 and TRBJ2-3; TRBD2 agrees at 12 bases. CDR1 DFQATT and CDR2 SNEGSKA come from the germline V gene (reference sequence). V shed 5 bases, J shed 5 bases, and the junction held 8 bases outside the gene matches. CDR3 length: 15 residues. The CDR3 DNA reads TGCAGTGCTTCTCGGACTAGCGGGGAAGGAGATACGCAGTATTTT. Translated: CSASRTSGEGDTQYF.

This clonotype has only a few counts. V is TRBV4-1 and J is TRBJ2-3; TRBD2 aligns across 8 bases. The CDR3 consists of 15 residues. With V trimmed by 4 bases and J by 1 base, 4 bases remained unmatched. Per germline, CDR1 MGHRA and CDR2 YSYEKL. The CDR3 region has the DNA TGCGCCAGCAGCCGTGGTAGCGGGGGCACAGATACGCAGTATTTT. This codes for CASSRGSGGTDTQYF.

This clonotype was seen a few times. The J gene is TRBJ2-3, the V gene TRBV4-2, with 8 bases fitting TRBD2. V shed 0 bases, J shed 6 bases, and the junction held 14 bases outside the gene matches. The CDR3 length is 18 residues. In germline, CDR1 is LGHNA, CDR2 YNFKEQ. CDR3 amino acids: CASSQDRRRGASVDTQYF. Written as DNA, the CDR3 is TGTGCCAGCAGCCAAGATCGTAGGCGGGGGGCCTCCGTGGATACGCAGTATTTT.

The chain couples TRBV29-1 to TRBJ2-2; 11 positions match TRBD1. V lost 7 bases to trimming and J lost 0 bases; unmatched junction nucleotides: 7. CDR3 length: 16 amino acids. CDR1 is SQVTM and CDR2 is ANQGSEA in the germline V gene. CDR3 in DNA: TGCAGCGCCCCGGACAGGGGGCCAACGAACACCGGGGAGCTGTTTTTT. It translates to CSAPDRGPTNTGELFF.

The chain links TRBV7-2 to TRBJ2-1, with TRBD2 matching 9 bases. Looked up from germline, CDR1 is SGHTA and CDR2 is FQGNSA. CDR3 length equals 16 residues. Losses at the gene ends were 0 bases for V and 10 bases for J; bases not matched to a gene: 10. CDR3 DNA sequence: TGTGCCAGCAGCTTAGCGTTTGATTGGCTAGCGGGAGAGCAGTTCTTC. It is translated as CASSLAFDWLAGEQFF.

The chain combines TRBV5-1 with TRBJ1-5, with D possibly being TRBD1 (5 bases). Germline V gene lookup returns CDR1 SGHRS and CDR2 YFSETQ. Between the trimmed V and J ends, which lost 4 bases and 3 bases, there was a span of 14 bases. This CDR3 spans 15 amino acids. This CDR3 is CASSPDGQPNQPQHF. CDR3 sequence (DNA): TGCGCCAGCAGCCCAGACGGACAACCCAATCAGCCCCAGCATTTT.

This clonotype was seen a few times. The chain carries TRBV6-2 or TRBV6-3 and TRBJ1-1; D is unresolved. The CDR3 covers 16 residues. V gave up 10 bases and J gave up 1 base, with 22 bases separating them. Per germline, CDR1 MNHEY and CDR2 SVGEGT. Written as DNA, the CDR3 is TGTGCCACCCTAATTGGCGGATTAAGGGCGAACACTGAAGCTTTCTTT. Encoded protein: CATLIGGLRANTEAFF.

This clonotype was seen a few times. This chain connects TRBV2 to TRBJ1-6; D perhaps matches TRBD1 (5 bases). V gave up 6 bases and J gave up 6 bases, with 15 bases separating them. This CDR3 has 15 amino acids. Germline-derived CDR1 and CDR2 are SNHLY and FYNNEI. In nucleotides, the CDR3 is TGTGCCAGCAGCAGGGAGGGGCAGAGTAATTCACCCCTCCACTTT. Translating it yields CASSREGQSNSPLHF.

The J gene is TRBJ1-4, the V gene TRBV3-1; D call uncertain. V lost 1 base to trimming and J lost 0 bases, with 9 bases between them. CDR3 size: 16 residues. The germline gives CDR1 LGHDT, CDR2 YNNKEL (reference sequence). The CDR3 nucleotides read TGTGCCAGCAGCCAAGTCGGAGGTGCAACTAATGAAAAACTGTTTTTT. Protein: CASSQVGGATNEKLFF. Full variable domain (outside the CDR3, taken from reference TRBV3-1 and TRBJ1-4): DTAVSQTPKYLVTQMGNDKSIKCEQNLGHDTMYWYKQDSKKFLKIMFSYNNKELIINETVPNRFSPKSPDKAHLNLHINSLELGDSAVYFCASSQVGGATNEKLFFGSGTQLSVL.